This TCR beta chain comes out of a study of blood T cell repertoires in COVID-19. Assay used: immunoSEQ multiplex PCR; TCRdb lists only in-frame clones, some missing. This table holds fewer than 350,000 clones, about nine tenths found once. Enrolled through a virtual design, the participants were between roughly 18 and 90 years of age and came from approximately 25 US areas. This clone was observed a single time. What was sequenced was PBMCs or T cells enriched from blood (not recorded which). The receptor was derived from a man aged 55 to 70 who had recovered from COVID-19.

For the CDR3, the DNA is TGTGCCAGCGGGGACAGGGGAGAGACCCAGTACTTC. Translating gives CASGDRGETQYF. V is TRBV27 and J is TRBJ2-5, with 10 bases fitting TRBD1. This CDR3 region has 12 residues. Germline V lookup: CDR1 MNHEY, CDR2 SMNVEV (reference sequence). V dropped 8 bases and J dropped 4; count of bases not matched to a gene: 1.